This T cell receptor beta chain was documented in a study of graft-versus-host responses after intestinal transplantation. A remark on this clone: Its specificity is unknown.

Some clones are missing from TCRdb's copy, which holds only in-frame ones; the method was immunoSEQ multiplex PCR. The table includes 65,000 to 90,000 clones, 92% detected once. The CDR3 extends over 13 amino acids. Germline V gene data show CDR1 as SNHLY and CDR2 as FYNNEI. Trimming cost V 4 bases and J 5 bases, with 9 bases left between them. General observations from the study: After transplant, early declines in HvG clones were associated with peak levels of circulating GvH clones.

The rearrangement uses TRBV2 and TRBJ2-1, with D tentatively TRBD1 (6 bases). The sample in question was unstimulated CD8+ T cells sorted from spleen or lymph node cells, obtained before transplant. The sequence came from a human donor who was the organ donor for an intestinal transplant. CDR3 DNA: TGTGCCAGCAGTGGGGGGCGGAACAATGAGCAGTTCTTC. This gives the protein CASSGGRNNEQFF.